Only a few counts were recorded for the clone carrying this TCR beta chain. The data are from a study of blood T cell repertoires in COVID-19. At the level of the study: COVID-19 samples from acute and convalescent phases originated in the United States, Italy and Spain.

Authors' methods: Reference gene primers were amplified, and this amplification served to estimate nucleated cell counts. Some clones are missing from TCRdb's copy, which holds only in-frame ones; the method was immunoSEQ multiplex PCR. The V and J calls and clone size were taken over from that table, and D and trimming were inferred from the DNA. The sample carries 150,000 or so clones, approximately 80% recorded once. J was trimmed by 4 bases and V by 1 base; bases with no gene match: 3. This CDR3 region has 16 residues. The V gene's germline CDR1 is LNHDA and CDR2 SQIVND (reference sequence). The rearrangement uses TRBV19 and TRBJ2-5; 13 bases line up with TRBD2. The sequence was collected from a woman older than 75 with active or convalescent COVID-19. Sequenced material: peripheral blood. The CDR3 bases are TGTGCCAGTAGTATAGGGGGACTAGCGGGGACAGAGACCCAGTACTTC. It specifies CASSIGGLAGTETQYF.